This T cell receptor beta chain emerged from a study of cytomegalovirus exposure and HLA in healthy donors. Study in general: Per a later analysis, the approximately 700 first-cohort and some 110 validation repertoires shared one platform.

The CDR3 consists of 13 residues. Germline V gene lookup returns CDR1 GTSNPN and CDR2 SVGIG (reference sequence). V was pared by 8 bases and J by 10 bases, with 14 bases of the junction left unmatched. As to this clone: Its matching antigen is unknown.

General study results and limits: Reported results showed that the classifier diagnosed cytomegalovirus status with high specificity and sensitivity.

Profiling relied on immunoSEQ multiplex PCR, and the TCRdb table lists in-frame clones only, not all of them. Of a few hundred thousand clones listed, more than 80% are singletons. Sequencing was done on a sample of PBMCs. The TCR originated in a woman aged 18-30 years in good health and CMV-seronegative. V gene TRBV30 combines with J gene TRBJ2-1; 7 positions agree with TRBD1. CDR3 sequence reads: CASEGATYFEQFF. CDR3 DNA sequence: TGTGCCAGCGAGGGGGCTACTTATTTCGAGCAGTTCTTC.